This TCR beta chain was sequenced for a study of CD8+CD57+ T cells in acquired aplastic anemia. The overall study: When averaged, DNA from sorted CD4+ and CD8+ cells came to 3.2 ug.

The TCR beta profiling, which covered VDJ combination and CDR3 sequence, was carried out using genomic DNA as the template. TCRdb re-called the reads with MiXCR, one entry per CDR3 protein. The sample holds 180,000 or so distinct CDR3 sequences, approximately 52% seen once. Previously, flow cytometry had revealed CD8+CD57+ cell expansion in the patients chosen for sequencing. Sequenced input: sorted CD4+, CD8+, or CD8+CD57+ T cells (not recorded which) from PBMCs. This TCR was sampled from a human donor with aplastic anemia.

CDR3: CASSESGQIPYEQYF. The CDR3 DNA is TGCGCCAGCAGTGAGTCAGGACAGATACCATACGAGCAGTACTTC. The genes are TRBV10-1 and TRBJ2-7, with a possible D match to TRBD1 (6 bases). The V and J ends lost 0 bases and 4 bases respectively, with 13 bases between them. The length of the CDR3 is 15 residues. Germline values: CDR1 WNHNN, CDR2 SYGVQD (reference sequence).